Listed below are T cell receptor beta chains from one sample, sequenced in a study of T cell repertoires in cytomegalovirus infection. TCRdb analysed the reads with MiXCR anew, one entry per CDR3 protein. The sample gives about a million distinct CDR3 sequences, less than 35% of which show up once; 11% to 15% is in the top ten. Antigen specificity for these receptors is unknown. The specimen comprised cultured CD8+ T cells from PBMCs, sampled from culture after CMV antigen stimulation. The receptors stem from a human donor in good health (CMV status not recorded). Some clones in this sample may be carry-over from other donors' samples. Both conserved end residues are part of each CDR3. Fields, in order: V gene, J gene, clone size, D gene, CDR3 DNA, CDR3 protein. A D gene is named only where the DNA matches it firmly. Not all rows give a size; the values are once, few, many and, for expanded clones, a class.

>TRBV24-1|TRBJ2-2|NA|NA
TGTGCCACCAGTGATTGGGGGGTTAACACCGGGGAGCTGTTTTTT
CATSDWGVNTGELFF
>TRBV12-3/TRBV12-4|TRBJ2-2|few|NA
TGTGCCAGCACGGGGGGCCGAGACACCGGGGAGCTGTTTTTT
CASTGGRDTGELFF
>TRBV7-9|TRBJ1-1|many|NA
TGTGCCAGCCATGGGATCATGAACACTGAAGCTTTCTTT
CASHGIMNTEAFF
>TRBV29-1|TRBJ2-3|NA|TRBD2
TGCAGCGTTTCACTAGCGGGGCTCGCAGATACGCAGTATTTT
CSVSLAGLADTQYF
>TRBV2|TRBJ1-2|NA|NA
TGTGCCAGCAGCGATAAGGCCCTAGGGACGGACTCCACTAACTATGGCTACACCTTC
CASSDKALGTDSTNYGYTF
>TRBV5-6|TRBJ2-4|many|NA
TGTGCCAGCAGCTTAGGAGTAGCGGTAGCCAAAAACATTCAGTACTTC
CASSLGVAVAKNIQYF
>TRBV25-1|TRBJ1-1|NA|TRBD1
TGTGCCAGCAGTGAATATTATACAGGGGGGAACACTGAAGCTTTCTTT
CASSEYYTGGNTEAFF
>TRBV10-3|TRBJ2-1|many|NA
TGTGCCATCAGTGCCTTTGCGGGGCGTGGGGATGAGCAGTTCTTC
CAISAFAGRGDEQFF
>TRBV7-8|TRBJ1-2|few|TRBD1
TGTGCCAGCAGCTCCTCAGGGGGCAACTATGGCTACACCTTC
CASSSSGGNYGYTF
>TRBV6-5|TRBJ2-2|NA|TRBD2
TGTGCCAGCAGTTACTACAGTTTTACGCGGGGGGCTGCGAACACCAGGGAGCTGTTTTTT
CASSYYSFTRGAANTRELFF
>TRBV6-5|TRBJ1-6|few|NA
TGTGCCAGCAGTTACGTAGATGGGTCACCCCTCCACTTT
CASSYVDGSPLHF
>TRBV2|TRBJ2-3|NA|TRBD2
TGTGCCAGCAGTGAGCGGGGCTCGACTAGCGGGGTTACAGATACGCAGTATTTT
CASSERGSTSGVTDTQYF
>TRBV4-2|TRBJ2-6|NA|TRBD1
TGTGCCAGCAGCACCCGACAGGGGGCCGGGGCCAACGTCCTGACTTTC
CASSTRQGAGANVLTF
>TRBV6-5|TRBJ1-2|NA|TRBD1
TGTGCCAGCAGAGACAGGGGGTTCGGCTACACCTTC
CASRDRGFGYTF
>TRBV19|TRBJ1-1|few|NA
TGTGCCACTTTGGGGAGAGCAGCTTTCTTT
CATLGRAAFF
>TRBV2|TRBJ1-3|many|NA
TGTGCCAGCATACGTTCGGGGGCATCTGGAAACACCATATATTTT
CASIRSGASGNTIYF
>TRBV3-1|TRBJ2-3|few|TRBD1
TGTGCCAGCAGCACACCGGGACAGACAACAGATACGCAGTATTTT
CASSTPGQTTDTQYF
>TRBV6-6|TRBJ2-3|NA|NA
TGTGCCAGCAGCTTCCTCGGGGGGCGCACAGATACGCAGTATTTT
CASSFLGGRTDTQYF
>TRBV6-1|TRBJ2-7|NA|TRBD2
TGTGCCAGCAGGGAACTAGCGCTATTCACCTACGAGCAGTACTTC
CASRELALFTYEQYF
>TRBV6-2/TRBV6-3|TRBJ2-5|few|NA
TGTGCCAGCAGTTACTCGGGGACACGGATGTCTGAAGGGGCCCAAGAGACCCAGTACTTC
CASSYSGTRMSEGAQETQYF
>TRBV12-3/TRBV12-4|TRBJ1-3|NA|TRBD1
TGTGCCAGCAGCTCTAGACAGGGTACTGGAAACACCATATATTTT
CASSSRQGTGNTIYF
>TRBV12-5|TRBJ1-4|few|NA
TGTGCTAGTGGTTTGGCCGCCGGGCCCCCGAATGAAAAACTGTTTTTT
CASGLAAGPPNEKLFF
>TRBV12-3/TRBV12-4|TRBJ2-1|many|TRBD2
TGTGCCAGCAGTACTAGCGGGGGCTACAATGAGCAGTTCTTC
CASSTSGGYNEQFF
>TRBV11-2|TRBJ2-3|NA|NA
TGTGCCAGCGAAGTGGGCCCGTACACAGATACGCAGTATTTT
CASEVGPYTDTQYF
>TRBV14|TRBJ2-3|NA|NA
TGTGCCAGCAGCCAAGAATGGCCCCCCCCAGATACGCAGTATTTT
CASSQEWPPPDTQYF
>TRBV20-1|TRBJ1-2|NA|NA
TGCAGTGCTAGAGATATGGGGGCGGGCTATGGCTACACCTTC
CSARDMGAGYGYTF
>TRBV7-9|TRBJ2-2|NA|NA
TGTGCCAGCATCGGCTTACCGAACACCGGGGAGCTGTTTTTT
CASIGLPNTGELFF
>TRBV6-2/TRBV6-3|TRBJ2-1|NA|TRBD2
TGTGCCAGCAGTTACAAGACTAGCGGGGTGTACAATGAGCAGTTCTTC
CASSYKTSGVYNEQFF
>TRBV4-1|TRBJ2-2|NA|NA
TGCGCCAGCAGCCAACTAATCGGGGGTACCGGGGAGCTGTTTTTT
CASSQLIGGTGELFF
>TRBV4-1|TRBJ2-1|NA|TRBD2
TGCGCCAGCAGCCAAGGACACCCAGGCGGGGGTGAGCAGTTCTTC
CASSQGHPGGGEQFF
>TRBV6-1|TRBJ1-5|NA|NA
TGTGCCAGCAGCGTGCCCGGGGATAGCAATCAGCCCCAGCATTTT
CASSVPGDSNQPQHF
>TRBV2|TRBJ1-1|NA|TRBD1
TGTGCCAGCAGTGCCCGGGATGGACAGGGAGCTTTCTTT
CASSARDGQGAFF
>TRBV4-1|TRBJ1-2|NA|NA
TGCGCCAGCAGGGGCCAGGGAGGCCATGGCTACACCTTC
CASRGQGGHGYTF
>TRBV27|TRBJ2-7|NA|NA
TGTGCCAGCATGGTGGGGGACGGCTACGAGCAGTACTTC
CASMVGDGYEQYF
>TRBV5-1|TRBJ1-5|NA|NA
TGCGCCAGCAGCTTGAGTGGGAGCAATCGGCCCCAGCATTTT
CASSLSGSNRPQHF
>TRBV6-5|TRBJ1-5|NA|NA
TGTGCCAGCAGTTACTCGATCCCACAGGCAAATCAGCCCCAGCATTTT
CASSYSIPQANQPQHF
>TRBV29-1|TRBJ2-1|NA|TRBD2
TGCAGCGTTGAAGCGGGGGGGAGCTCCTACAATGAGCAGTTCTTC
CSVEAGGSSYNEQFF
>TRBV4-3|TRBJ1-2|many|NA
TGCGCCAGCAGCCAAGATAACCTGAACTATGGCTACACCTTC
CASSQDNLNYGYTF
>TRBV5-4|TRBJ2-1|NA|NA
TGTGCCAGCAGCCCCCCAGGGGCCACTGAGCAGTTCTTC
CASSPPGATEQFF
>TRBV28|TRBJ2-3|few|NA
TGTGCCAGCAGTTACCGGGGGGCCCGCACAGATACGCAGTATTTT
CASSYRGARTDTQYF
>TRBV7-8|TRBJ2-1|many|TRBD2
TGTGCCAGCAGCTACGCGGGAGGTGGGTACAATGAGCAGTTCTTC
CASSYAGGGYNEQFF
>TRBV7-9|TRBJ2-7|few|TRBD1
TGTGCCAGCAGCTCCGATGAAGGGACAGGGTTCTACGAGCAGTACTTC
CASSSDEGTGFYEQYF
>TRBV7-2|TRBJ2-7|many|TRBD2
TGTGCCAGCAGCATGGGACTAGCGGGGGGCCCCTACGAGCAGTACTTC
CASSMGLAGGPYEQYF
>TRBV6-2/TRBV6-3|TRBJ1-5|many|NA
TGTGCCAGCAGTCGAACCCCTCAGACAGTCAATCAGCCCCAGCATTTT
CASSRTPQTVNQPQHF
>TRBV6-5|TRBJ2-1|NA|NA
TGTGCCAGCAGTTACTCGGGTTCAACGCTCGATGAGCAGTTCTTC
CASSYSGSTLDEQFF
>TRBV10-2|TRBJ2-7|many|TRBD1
TGCGCCAGCGGGACAGGTCACCTGCAGTACTTC
CASGTGHLQYF
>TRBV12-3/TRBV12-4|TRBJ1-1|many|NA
TGTGCCAGCAGTTTTCCATTTGGCCAGGGTGAAGGTACTGAAGCTTTCTTT
CASSFPFGQGEGTEAFF
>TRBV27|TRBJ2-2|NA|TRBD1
TGTGCCAGCAGCCGGGACAGCGAGAACACCGGGGAGCTGTTTTTT
CASSRDSENTGELFF
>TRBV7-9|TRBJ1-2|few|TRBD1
TGTGCCAGCAGCCCAAAACAGGGGTTTGGCTACACCTTC
CASSPKQGFGYTF
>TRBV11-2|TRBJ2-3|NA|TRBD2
TGTGCCAGCAGCTTATACCCCGGGGGGGGCCGGGGAGATACGCAGTATTTT
CASSLYPGGGRGDTQYF
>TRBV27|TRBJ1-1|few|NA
TGTGCCAGCAGTTGGGGAAGGGGTGGGACTGAAGCTTTCTTT
CASSWGRGGTEAFF
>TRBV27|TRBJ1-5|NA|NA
TGTGCCATCATCCCGGGGGACAATCAGCCCCAGCATTTT
CAIIPGDNQPQHF
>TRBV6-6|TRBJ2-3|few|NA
TGTGCCAGCAAAGTCCATCGGCAGTCCACAGATACGCAGTATTTT
CASKVHRQSTDTQYF
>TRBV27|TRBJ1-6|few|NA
TGTGCCAGCAGTTTGCAGGGAAATTCACCCCTCCACTTT
CASSLQGNSPLHF
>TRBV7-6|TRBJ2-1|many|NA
TGTGCCAGCAGCCTCCGGGGGCGGGGGATGTCCTACAATGAGCAGTTCTTC
CASSLRGRGMSYNEQFF
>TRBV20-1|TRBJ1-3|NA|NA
TGCAGTGCTAGAACACCTAAGGCAGGAAACACCATATATTTT
CSARTPKAGNTIYF
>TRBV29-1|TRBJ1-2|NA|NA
TGCAGCGTTGAGACGAACTCTTATGGCTACACCTTC
CSVETNSYGYTF
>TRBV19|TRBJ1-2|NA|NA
TGTGCCAGTAGTGGAATAGGGAACTATGGCTACACCTTC
CASSGIGNYGYTF
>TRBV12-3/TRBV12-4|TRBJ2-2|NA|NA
TGTGCCAGCAGTCTCCGACAGAAAACCGGGGAGCTGTTTTTT
CASSLRQKTGELFF
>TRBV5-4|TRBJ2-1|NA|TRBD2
TGTGCCAGCAGGAGGACTAGCTACAATGAGCAGTTCTTC
CASRRTSYNEQFF